The clone carrying this T cell receptor (beta chain) was counted once. The data were taken from a study of blood T cell repertoires in COVID-19. Study as a whole: Acute-phase and convalescent COVID-19 samples originated in the United States, Italy and Spain. Sample material is recorded as cDNA or gDNA derived from T cells, B-cell-depleted T cells, or PBMCs.

Source study methods: Scientists estimated how many nucleated cells there were by amplifying reference gene primers. Sequencing was performed with immunoSEQ multiplex PCR; in TCRdb, only in-frame clones are kept and a portion is missing. That table furnishes V, J and clone size, whereas the DNA furnished D and trimming. Found here are 180,000 or so clones, 82% of them singletons; the top ten hold approximately 9.1%. CDR3 length: 17 residues. The germline gives CDR1 MGHRA, CDR2 YSYEKL. V was clipped by 0 bases and J by 0 bases, with 12 bases between them. The sequenced sample was peripheral blood. This TCR was recovered from a woman between 65 and 79 years old with acute or convalescent COVID-19. The genes are TRBV4-1 and TRBJ1-5; possibly TRBD1 for D (6 bases). The CDR3 is CASSQEGQLYSNQPQHF. CDR3 DNA sequence: TGCGCCAGCAGCCAAGAAGGACAGCTATATAGCAATCAGCCCCAGCATTTT.